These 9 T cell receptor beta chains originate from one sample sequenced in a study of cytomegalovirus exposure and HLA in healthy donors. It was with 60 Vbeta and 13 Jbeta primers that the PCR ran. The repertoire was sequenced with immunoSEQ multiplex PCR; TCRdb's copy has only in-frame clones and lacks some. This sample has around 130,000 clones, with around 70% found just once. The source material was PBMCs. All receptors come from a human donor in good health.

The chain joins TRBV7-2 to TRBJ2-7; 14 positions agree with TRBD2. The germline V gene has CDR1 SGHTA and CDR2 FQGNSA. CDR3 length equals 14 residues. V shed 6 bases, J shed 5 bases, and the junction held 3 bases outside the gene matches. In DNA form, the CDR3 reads TGTGCCAGCAGGGGACTAGCGGGAGACCACGAGCAGTACTTC. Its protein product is CASRGLAGDHEQYF.

DNA for the CDR3: TGTGCCAGCAGCTTACCGGGACAGGACCACGAGCAGTACTTC. Translated, it gives CASSLPGQDHEQYF. The chain has TRBV7-2 and TRBJ2-7, with 8 nucleotides matching TRBD1. Germline trimming cut 2 bases from V and 5 bases from J; bases unmatched to any gene: 5. The CDR3 length is 14 residues. Looked up from germline, CDR1 is SGHTA and CDR2 is FQGNSA.

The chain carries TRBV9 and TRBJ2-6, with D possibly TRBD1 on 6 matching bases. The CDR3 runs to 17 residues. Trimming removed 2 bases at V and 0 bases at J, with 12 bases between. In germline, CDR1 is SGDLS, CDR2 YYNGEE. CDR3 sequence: CASSVRDISSGANVLTF. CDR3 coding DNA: TGTGCCAGCAGCGTTCGGGACATCAGCTCTGGGGCCAACGTCCTGACTTTC.

The CDR3 DNA reads TGTGCCAGCTCACCACCTCGCGTGACCGGGGAGCTGTTTTTT. The encoded protein is CASSPPRVTGELFF. The J gene is TRBJ2-2, the V gene TRBV18, with unresolved D. The CDR3 spans 14 residues. The V and J ends lost 0 bases and 5 bases respectively, with 7 bases between them. Germline CDR1 reads KGHSH; CDR2 reads LQKENI.

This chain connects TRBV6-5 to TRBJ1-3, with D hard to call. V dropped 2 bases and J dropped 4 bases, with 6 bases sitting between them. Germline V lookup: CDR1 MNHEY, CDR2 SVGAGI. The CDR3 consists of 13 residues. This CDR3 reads CASSYVIGNTIYF. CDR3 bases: TGTGCCAGCAGTTACGTAATCGGAAACACCATATATTTT.

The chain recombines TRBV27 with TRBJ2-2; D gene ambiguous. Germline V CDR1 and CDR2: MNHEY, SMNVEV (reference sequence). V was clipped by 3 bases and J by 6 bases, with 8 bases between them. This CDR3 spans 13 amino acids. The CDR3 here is CASSFPGPGELFF. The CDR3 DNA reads TGTGCCAGCAGTTTCCCGGGTCCCGGGGAGCTGTTTTTT.

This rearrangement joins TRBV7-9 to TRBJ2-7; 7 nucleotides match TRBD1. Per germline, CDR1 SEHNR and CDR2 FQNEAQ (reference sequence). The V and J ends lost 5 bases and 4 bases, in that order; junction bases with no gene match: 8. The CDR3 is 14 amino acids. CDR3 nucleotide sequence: TGTGCCAGCAGCAGAACCGGGACAGAGTACGAGCAGTACTTC. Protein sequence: CASSRTGTEYEQYF.

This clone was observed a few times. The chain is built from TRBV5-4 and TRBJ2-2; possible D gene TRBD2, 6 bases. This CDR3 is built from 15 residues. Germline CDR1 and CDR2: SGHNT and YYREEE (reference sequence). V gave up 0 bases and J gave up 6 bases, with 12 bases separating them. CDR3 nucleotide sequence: TGTGCCAGCAGCTTGGGAGGGAGGCATCCCGGGGAGCTGTTTTTT. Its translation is CASSLGGRHPGELFF.

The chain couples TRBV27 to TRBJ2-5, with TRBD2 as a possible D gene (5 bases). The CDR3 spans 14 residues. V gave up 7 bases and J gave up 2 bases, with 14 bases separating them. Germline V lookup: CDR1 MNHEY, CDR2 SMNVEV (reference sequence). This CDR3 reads CASMSGNHQETQYF. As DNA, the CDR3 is TGTGCCAGCATGTCCGGGAATCATCAAGAGACCCAGTACTTC.